This TCR beta chain was recovered during a study of CD8 T cells in ankylosing spondylitis. With molecular barcodes, quantitative 5'-RACE was used to make the TCR beta libraries. TCRdb recomputed calls from the 5' RACE reads with MiXCR, one row per CDR3 protein. The table has roughly 700,000 distinct CDR3 sequences, around a fifth seen once. As for this clonotype: Its antigen is unknown.

Study results and limitations: Matched ankylosing spondylitis synovial fluid reportedly contained a significantly enriched population of disease-linked clones. In ankylosing spondylitis blood, a motif of seven to nine highly homologous TCR beta variants appeared characteristic. There were earlier reports of some motif variants in reactive arthritis synovial fluid and blood. Disease-linked clones were found to be CD8+ and relatively rare in peripheral blood.

The sample taken for sequencing was blood, either unsorted or a sorted T cell fraction (not recorded which). This clonotype originated in a male donor with ankylosing spondylitis.

CDR3 DNA sequence: TGTGCCAGCAGTTTGCGACAGGCCTATGGCTACACCTTC. It is translated as CASSLRQAYGYTF. This chain joins TRBV12-3 or TRBV12-4 and TRBJ1-2, with D possibly being TRBD1 (6 bases). This CDR3 has 13 amino acids. The V gene lost 3 bases and the J gene lost 4 bases, with 9 bases spanning the gap.